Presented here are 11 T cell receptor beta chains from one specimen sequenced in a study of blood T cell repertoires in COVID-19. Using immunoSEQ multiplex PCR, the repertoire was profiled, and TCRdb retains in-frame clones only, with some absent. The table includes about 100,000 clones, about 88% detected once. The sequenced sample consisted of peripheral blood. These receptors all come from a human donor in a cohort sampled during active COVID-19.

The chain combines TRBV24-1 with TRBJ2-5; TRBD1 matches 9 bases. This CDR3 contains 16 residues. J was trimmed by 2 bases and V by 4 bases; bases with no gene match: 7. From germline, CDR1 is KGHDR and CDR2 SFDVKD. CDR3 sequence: CATSDHGTGPQETQYF. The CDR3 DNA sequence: TGTGCCACCAGTGACCATGGGACAGGGCCACAAGAGACCCAGTACTTC.

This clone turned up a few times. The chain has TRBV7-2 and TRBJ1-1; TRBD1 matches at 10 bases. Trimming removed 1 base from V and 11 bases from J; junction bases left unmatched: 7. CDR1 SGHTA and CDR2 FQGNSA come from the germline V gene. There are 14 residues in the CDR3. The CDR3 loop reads CASSLGGQGLRAFF. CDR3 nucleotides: TGTGCCAGCAGCTTAGGGGGACAGGGGCTGCGGGCTTTCTTT.

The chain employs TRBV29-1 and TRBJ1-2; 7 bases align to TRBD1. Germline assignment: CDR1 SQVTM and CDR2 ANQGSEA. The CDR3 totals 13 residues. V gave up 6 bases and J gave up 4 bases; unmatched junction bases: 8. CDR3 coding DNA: TGCAGCGTGACAGGGTTTTCAACCTATGGCTACACCTTC. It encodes CSVTGFSTYGYTF.

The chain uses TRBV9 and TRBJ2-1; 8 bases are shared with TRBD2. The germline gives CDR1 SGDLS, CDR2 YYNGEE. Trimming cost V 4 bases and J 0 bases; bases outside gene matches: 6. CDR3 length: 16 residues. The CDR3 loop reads CASSPSGGSSYNEQFF. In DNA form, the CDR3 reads TGTGCCAGCAGCCCCAGCGGGGGTAGCTCCTACAATGAGCAGTTCTTC.

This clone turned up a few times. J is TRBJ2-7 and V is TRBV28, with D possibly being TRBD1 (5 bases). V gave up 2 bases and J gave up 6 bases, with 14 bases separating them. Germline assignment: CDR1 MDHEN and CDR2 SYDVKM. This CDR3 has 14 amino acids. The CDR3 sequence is CASSLPRRRGEQYF. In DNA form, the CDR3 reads TGTGCCAGCAGTTTACCCCGACGTAGGGGCGAGCAGTACTTC.

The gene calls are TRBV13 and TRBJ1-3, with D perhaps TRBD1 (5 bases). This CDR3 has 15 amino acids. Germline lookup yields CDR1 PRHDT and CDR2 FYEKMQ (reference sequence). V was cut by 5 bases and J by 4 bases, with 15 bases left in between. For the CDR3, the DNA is TGTGCCAGCAGCATACCCATGGGGGGGGGAAACACCATATATTTT. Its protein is CASSIPMGGGNTIYF.

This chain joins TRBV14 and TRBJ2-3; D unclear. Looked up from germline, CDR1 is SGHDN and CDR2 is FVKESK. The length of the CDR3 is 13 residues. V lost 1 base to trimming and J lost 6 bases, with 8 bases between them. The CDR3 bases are TGTGCCAGCAGCCAAGGGGTGGGCGATACGCAGTATTTT. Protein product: CASSQGVGDTQYF.

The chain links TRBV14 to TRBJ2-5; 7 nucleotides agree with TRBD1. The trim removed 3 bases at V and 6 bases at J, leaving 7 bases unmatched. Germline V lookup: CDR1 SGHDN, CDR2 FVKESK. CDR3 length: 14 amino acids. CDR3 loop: CASSQDRSRQTQYF. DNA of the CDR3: TGTGCCAGCAGCCAGGACAGGTCAAGACAGACCCAGTACTTC.

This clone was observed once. The CDR3 nucleotides are TGCGCCAGCAGCTTGGGAGGGAGCTCCTACGAGCAGTACTTC. Protein: CASSLGGSSYEQYF. The chain carries TRBV5-1 and TRBJ2-7, with D perhaps matching TRBD2 (5 bases). This CDR3 is built from 14 residues. Trimming stripped 0 bases from V and 0 bases from J, with 7 bases between. Germline V gene lookup returns CDR1 SGHRS and CDR2 YFSETQ.

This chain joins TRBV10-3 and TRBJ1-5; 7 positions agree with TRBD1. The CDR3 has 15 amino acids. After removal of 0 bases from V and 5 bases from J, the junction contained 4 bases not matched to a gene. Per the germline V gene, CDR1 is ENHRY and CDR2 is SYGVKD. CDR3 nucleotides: TGTGCCATCAGTGAGTCAGCAGGGGGGCATCAGCCCCAGCATTTT. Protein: CAISESAGGHQPQHF.

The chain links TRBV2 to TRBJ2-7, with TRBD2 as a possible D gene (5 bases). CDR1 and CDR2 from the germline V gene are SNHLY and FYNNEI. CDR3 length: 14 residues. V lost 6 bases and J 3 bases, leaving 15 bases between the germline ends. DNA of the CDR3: TGTGCCAGCAGCCGGACGGGAACCCTCTACGAGCAGTACTTC. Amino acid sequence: CASSRTGTLYEQYF.